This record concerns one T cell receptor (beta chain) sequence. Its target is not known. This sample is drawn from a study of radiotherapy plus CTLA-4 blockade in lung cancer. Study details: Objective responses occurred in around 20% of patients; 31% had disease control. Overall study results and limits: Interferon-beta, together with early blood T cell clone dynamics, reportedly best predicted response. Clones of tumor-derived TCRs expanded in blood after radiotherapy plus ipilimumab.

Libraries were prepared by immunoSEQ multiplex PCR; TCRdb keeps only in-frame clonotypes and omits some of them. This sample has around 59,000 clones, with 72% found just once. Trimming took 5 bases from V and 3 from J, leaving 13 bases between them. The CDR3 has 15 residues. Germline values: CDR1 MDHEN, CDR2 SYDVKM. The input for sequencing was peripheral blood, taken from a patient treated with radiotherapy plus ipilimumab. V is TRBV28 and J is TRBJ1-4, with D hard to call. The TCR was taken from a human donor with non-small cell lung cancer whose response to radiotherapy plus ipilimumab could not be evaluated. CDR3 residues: CASSTPGLANEKLFF. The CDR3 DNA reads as TGTGCCAGCAGTACCCCCGGTTTGGCTAATGAAAAACTGTTTTTT.